Sequencing of this T cell receptor (beta chain) was carried out in a study of blood T cell repertoires in COVID-19 (dated by TCRdb to the early 2020s). With regard to the full study: The collaborator samples originated in the United States, Italy and Spain and spanned the acute and convalescent phases of COVID-19. The prospective study material was composed of cDNA or gDNA derived from T cells, B-cell-depleted T cells, or PBMCs. Deeply sampled blood TCRbeta repertoires from subjects exposed to, actively infected with, or recovered from COVID-19 were included in the dataset. The repertoires were released in a freely available public database intended as a resource for research on the immune response to SARS-CoV-2. Samples came from the ongoing ImmuneRACE study (first 160 participants) plus 1,254 subjects from 6 global collaborators. The sample metadata nearly always contained a de-identified subject ID, COVID-19 status, age in years and sex. Where available, HLA class I and class II types were obtained from metadata supplied by the sample provider rather than from assay-based typing. Findings and caveats that apply to the study as a whole: How much clinical and demographic metadata was included differed by source and by participant, and the metadata was provided uncurated.

Details on this clone: It has no known antigen specificity. No much larger clonotype is one base removed from it; base qualities were not supplied.

The immunoSEQ Assay, a bias-controlled multiplex PCR, was used to amplify TCRbeta CDR3 regions from genomic DNA. Processing in the source paper ran as follows. The number of nucleated cells in each sample was estimated from the amplification of reference gene primers within the assay. Sequence reads were collapsed and filtered to measure the absolute abundance of every unique TCRbeta CDR3 rearrangement. For each sample, productive Simpson clonality was calculated as the square root of Simpson's diversity index over productive rearrangements. What TCRdb holds here is the immuneACCESS table cut down to in-frame rearrangements. Part of the clones is not present; checked against another copy, under half of the missing clones reflect an unresolved V gene, and the others are unexplained. D and trimming come from the DNA, and the V and J calls and clone size come from that table. The sample table shows about 330,000 clones, and 85% to 90% are seen once. Of the sample, roughly 4% is held by the ten largest clones.

Collaborating institutions collected whole blood in K2EDTA tubes following their own protocols. Collaborator samples were shipped for TCRbeta analysis as frozen whole blood, isolated PBMCs, or DNA extracted from either sample type. This TCR was sampled from a woman aged 45-65 years with active or convalescent COVID-19. Sequenced material: peripheral blood.

The CDR3 protein: CASSYQGGTGELFF. At the DNA level, the sequence is TGTGCCAGCAGTTACCAGGGCGGCACCGGGGAGCTGTTTTTT. Rearrangement joined TRBV6-6 to TRBJ2-2, and the D gene may be TRBD1, 5 bases matching. The CDR3 goes from the cysteine to the phenylalanine over 14 residues. Just the 42-base CDR3 DNA is kept, in frame starting at base 1. Cut back by 2 bases and 4 bases, the V and J ends lie 8 bases apart. For CDR1 and CDR2, the germline V gene (reference sequence) lists MNHNY and SVGAGI.